A selection of T cell receptor beta chains follows, all from one sample in a study of shared clonotypes between healthy human individuals. The table came from immunoSEQ multiplex PCR; TCRdb's copy has only in-frame clones and leaves some out. The sample holds approximately 2,000,000 clones, about nine tenths seen once. Material for sequencing was naive CD4+ T cells from PBMCs. Every receptor here comes from a man aged 18 to 29 in good health. Some clones in this sample may be carry-over from other donors' samples. Each CDR3 is given with its conserved first and last residue. A D gene is named only where the DNA matches it firmly. Clone size is stated in some rows and not others, as once, few, many or a class when expanded.

>TRBV5-6|-|-|TRBJ2-2
CASSLARREITGELFF
TGTGCCAGCAGCTTGGCTCGCAGGGAAATAACCGGGGAGCTGTTTTTT
>TRBV4-1|-|-|TRBJ2-7
CASSPIGTKIYEQYF
TGCGCCAGCAGCCCAATTGGGACCAAGATCTACGAGCAGTACTTC
>TRBV19|TRBD2|-|TRBJ2-7
CASSISTSGDSRLNEQYF
TGTGCCAGTAGTATATCTACTAGCGGGGACTCTCGGTTGAACGAGCAGTACTTC
>TRBV19|-|-|TRBJ1-4
CASSLRRELNEKLFF
TGTGCCAGTAGTCTTCGTAGGGAACTTAATGAAAAACTGTTTTTT
>TRBV7-3|TRBD2|-|TRBJ2-2
CASSSGLADGELFF
TGTGCCAGCAGCTCTGGACTAGCCGACGGGGAGCTGTTTTTT
>TRBV5-1|-|-|TRBJ1-1
CASSLSPGGNTEAFF
TGCGCCAGCAGCTTGTCTCCTGGGGGCAACACTGAAGCTTTCTTT
>TRBV5-4|TRBD2|once|TRBJ2-2
CASSSGTSGGTGELFF
TGTGCCAGCAGCTCCGGGACTAGCGGGGGCACCGGGGAGCTGTTTTTT
>TRBV5-4|-|-|TRBJ2-5
CASSRTGQETQYF
TGTGCCAGCAGCCGGACTGGCCAAGAGACCCAGTACTTC
>TRBV7-2|TRBD2|-|TRBJ2-3
CASSLAGTSGKDTQYF
TGTGCCAGCAGCTTAGCAGGGACTAGCGGTAAAGATACGCAGTATTTT
>TRBV11-2|-|once|TRBJ2-7
CASFRRGLSRMTYEQYF
TGTGCCAGCTTCCGTCGAGGGCTTAGTCGGATGACCTACGAGCAGTACTTC
>TRBV28|-|-|TRBJ2-2
CASRLSPQGSGELFF
TGTGCCAGCAGACTATCCCCTCAGGGGTCCGGGGAGCTGTTTTTT
>TRBV5-4|TRBD2|-|TRBJ2-1
CASSLDGSGRYEQFF
TGTGCCAGCAGCTTGGATGGTAGCGGGAGGTACGAGCAGTTCTTC
>TRBV18|TRBD1|-|TRBJ1-1
CASSPRGQTEAFF
TGTGCCAGCTCCCCCAGGGGGCAAACTGAAGCTTTCTTT
>TRBV6-1|-|-|TRBJ2-2
CASSPYGLAGELFF
TGTGCCAGCAGTCCCTACGGACTCGCTGGGGAGCTGTTTTTT
>TRBV7-2|TRBD1|-|TRBJ1-1
CASSSPRGTVQEAFF
TGTGCCAGCAGCTCACCCCGAGGGACAGTACAAGAAGCTTTCTTT
>TRBV11-1|TRBD1|-|TRBJ2-7
CASTQRDRGSEQYF
TGTGCCAGCACCCAGAGGGACAGGGGGTCCGAGCAGTACTTC
>TRBV5-1|-|-|TRBJ2-4
CASSLVTGEGSIQYF
TGCGCCAGCAGCTTGGTGACGGGAGAAGGGAGCATTCAGTACTTC
>TRBV5-5|-|-|TRBJ2-1
CASSLDLPPYNEQFF
TGTGCCAGCAGCTTGGATTTGCCTCCCTACAATGAGCAGTTCTTC
>TRBV4-2|-|-|TRBJ2-7
CASSQDVAPAEQYF
TGTGCCAGCAGCCAAGATGTGGCTCCCGCCGAGCAGTACTTC
>TRBV14|-|-|TRBJ1-2
CASSQVFGGYTF
TGTGCCAGCAGCCAAGTGTTCGGTGGCTACACCTTC
>TRBV7-9|TRBD1|few|TRBJ1-1
CASSVLGQLNTEAFF
TGTGCCAGCAGCGTACTGGGACAGTTGAACACTGAAGCTTTCTTT
>TRBV5-6|-|-|TRBJ2-7
CASSLVGGPYEQYF
TGTGCCAGCAGCTTGGTCGGGGGCCCCTACGAGCAGTACTTC
>TRBV15|TRBD1|-|TRBJ1-2
CATSRGQGYGYTF
TGTGCCACCAGCAGAGGACAGGGGTATGGCTACACCTTC
>TRBV29-1|-|-|TRBJ2-7
CSVVIRRRSYEQYF
TGCAGCGTTGTAATCCGCCGACGGTCCTACGAGCAGTACTTC
>TRBV30|-|-|TRBJ2-7
CAWGVNANQRLSYEQYF
TGTGCCTGGGGGGTGAATGCGAACCAGCGCCTCTCCTACGAGCAGTACTTC
>TRBV10-3|-|-|TRBJ2-1
CAISEYYNEQFF
TGTGCCATCAGTGAGTATTACAATGAGCAGTTCTTC
>TRBV7-8|TRBD1|-|TRBJ1-2
CASSSRTGPGYGYTF
TGTGCCAGCAGCTCAAGGACAGGGCCCGGCTATGGCTACACCTTC
>TRBV11-3|-|-|TRBJ2-1
CASSPGHSVAPSYNEQFF
TGTGCCAGCAGCCCGGGCCATAGCGTGGCCCCCTCCTACAATGAGCAGTTCTTC
>TRBV10-3|-|-|TRBJ2-5
CAISGGPPEGETQYF
TGTGCCATCAGTGGAGGACCCCCGGAGGGGGAGACCCAGTACTTC
>TRBV18|-|-|TRBJ1-3
CASSRPTEPSGNTIYF
TGTGCCAGCTCACGCCCGACCGAGCCCTCTGGAAACACCATATATTTT
>TRBV5-8|-|-|TRBJ2-3
CASSFGSRSTDTQYF
TGTGCCAGCAGCTTCGGCTCCCGTAGCACAGATACGCAGTATTTT
>TRBV30|-|-|TRBJ2-3
CAWHQQGRGTDTQYF
TGTGCCTGGCATCAACAGGGACGGGGCACAGATACGCAGTATTTT
>TRBV15|TRBD1|-|TRBJ1-5
CATSRGTGGNQPQHF
TGTGCCACCAGCAGAGGAACAGGGGGCAATCAGCCCCAGCATTTT
>TRBV7-9|-|-|TRBJ1-1
CASSPTDISSEAFF
TGTGCCAGCAGCCCGACGGACATTTCATCCGAAGCTTTCTTT
>TRBV28|-|-|TRBJ1-3
CASSFRGSSSGNTIYF
TGTGCCAGCAGTTTTAGGGGTTCGAGCTCTGGAAACACCATATATTTT
>TRBV25-1|TRBD1|-|TRBJ2-7
CASSEPSGTGADEQYF
TGTGCCAGCAGTGAACCTTCCGGGACAGGGGCGGACGAGCAGTACTTC
>TRBV9|-|once|TRBJ2-3
CASSVEWWEENTQYF
TGTGCCAGCAGCGTAGAGTGGTGGGAGGAAAATACGCAGTATTTT
>TRBV15|-|once|TRBJ1-5
CATSRQQDQPQHF
TGTGCCACCAGCAGGCAACAGGACCAGCCCCAGCATTTT
>TRBV7-8|TRBD2|-|TRBJ2-7
CASSLALAGPTSSYEQYF
TGTGCCAGCAGCTTAGCTCTAGCGGGCCCGACCAGCTCCTACGAGCAGTACTTC
>TRBV6-7|TRBD1|-|TRBJ2-6
CASSYTGDRASGGANVLTF
TGTGCCAGCAGTTACACCGGGGACAGGGCCTCGGGTGGGGCCAACGTCCTGACTTTC
>TRBV5-4|TRBD1|once|TRBJ2-1
CASSSGQPTYNEQFF
TGTGCCAGCAGCTCGGGACAGCCCACCTACAATGAGCAGTTCTTC
>TRBV7-2|-|-|TRBJ1-6
CASSLESDRVYNSPLHF
TGTGCCAGCAGCTTAGAATCGGACAGAGTGTATAATTCACCCCTCCACTTT
>TRBV29-1|-|-|TRBJ2-3
CSVADTAASTDTQYF
TGCAGCGTTGCAGATACGGCAGCTAGCACAGATACGCAGTATTTT
>TRBV7-7|TRBD2|few|TRBJ2-3
CASSSRTSPADTQYF
TGTGCCAGCAGCTCACGGACTAGCCCGGCAGATACGCAGTATTTT
>TRBV14|-|-|TRBJ2-7
CASSQGLATMQYF
TGTGCCAGCAGCCAGGGACTGGCCACAATGCAGTACTTC
>TRBV30|-|-|TRBJ2-7
CAWSTLDRDTYYEQYF
TGTGCCTGGAGTACACTAGACCGGGACACTTACTACGAGCAGTACTTC
>TRBV2|-|-|TRBJ1-3
CASTWFSGNTIYF
TGTGCCTCGACCTGGTTCTCTGGAAACACCATATATTTT
>TRBV5-4|TRBD2|-|TRBJ2-1
CASSLVSLAGGPGDEQFF
TGTGCCAGCAGCTTGGTCTCACTAGCGGGAGGGCCAGGCGATGAGCAGTTCTTC
>TRBV29-1|TRBD1|-|TRBJ2-7
CSVNFAGKQGVF
TGCAGCGTGAACTTTGCTGGGAAACAGGGGGTCTTC
>TRBV5-6|-|-|TRBJ1-1
CASSLGAFNTEAFF
TGTGCCAGCAGCTTGGGGGCGTTCAACACTGAAGCTTTCTTT
>TRBV6-1|TRBD1|-|TRBJ2-3
CASRAADRRIDTQYF
TGTGCCAGCAGGGCAGCGGACAGGAGAATTGATACGCAGTATTTT
>TRBV6-4|TRBD2|few|TRBJ2-7
CASSDVAGEGHDEQYF
TGTGCCAGCAGTGACGTCGCGGGAGAAGGTCACGACGAGCAGTACTTC
>TRBV11-3|TRBD2|once|TRBJ2-1
CASSQTSGRTQFF
TGTGCCAGCAGCCAGACTAGCGGGAGGACGCAGTTCTTC
>TRBV7-8|TRBD2|-|TRBJ2-1
CASGLAGGYEQFF
TGTGCCAGCGGGCTAGCGGGAGGCTATGAGCAGTTCTTC
>TRBV28|-|-|TRBJ1-2
CASSSGLGRSPYFYGYTF
TGTGCCAGCAGTTCGGGACTTGGGAGGTCCCCTTATTTCTATGGCTACACCTTC